The sample holds many counts of the clone carrying this T cell receptor (beta chain). The antigen remains undetermined. The entry originates in a study of T cells in Graves' hyperthyroidism and ophthalmopathy. About the research overall: Upon initial diagnosis and before any treatment, peripheral blood was collected. Study results and limitations: Researchers found most expanded thyroid clonotypes above 0.001 in blood as well.

Diagnoses used clinical symptoms, serum thyroxine and TRAb, thyroid ultrasound and orbital computed tomography. The CDR3 length is 12 residues. Trimming took 5 bases from V and 10 from J, leaving 14 bases between them. CDR1 SGHDN and CDR2 FVKESK come from the germline V gene. From RNA transcripts, TCR beta CDR3 regions were amplified. HTBI primers were employed in a first-round RT-PCR of the TCR CDR3. Each CDR3 protein is one row after TCRdb ran MiXCR on the multiplex PCR reads. This sample carries around 760,000 distinct CDR3 sequences, about 35% of them seen once, and the ten largest clones take 31%.

The V and J genes are TRBV14 and TRBJ1-1; D not resolved. The specimen sequenced was blood. The receptor's source is a woman aged 40 to 50 with Graves' hyperthyroidism. In DNA, the CDR3 is TGTGCCAGCAGCTCCAACGGGCTCGGAGCTTTCTTT. Protein product: CASSSNGLGAFF.